Listed here are 10 T cell receptor beta chains from one sample, sequenced in a study of T-cell reconstitution after alpha-beta-depleted transplantation in children. For TCRbeta, the library was prepared with unique molecular identifiers. TCRdb reprocessed the PCR reads via MiXCR and lists one record per CDR3 protein. The table records roughly 500,000 distinct CDR3 sequences, approximately 29% of them present only once. Sequences were derived from PBMCs from the stem cell graft donor, sampled from the stem cell graft. The receptor set was obtained from a human donor who donated a stem cell graft to a child with aplastic anemia.

The genes are TRBV6-2 or TRBV6-3 and TRBJ2-4; 11 bases line up with TRBD2. The ends lost 5 bases at V and 0 bases at J; junction bases unmatched: 12. Germline CDR1 MNHEY, CDR2 SVGEGT. The CDR3 loop spans 19 amino acids. CDR3 in amino acids: CASSTTGLAVTLAKNIQYF. CDR3 sequence (DNA): TGTGCCAGCAGTACAACGGGACTAGCGGTGACTCTAGCCAAAAACATTCAGTACTTC.

The chain has TRBV6-2 or TRBV6-3 and TRBJ2-4; D may be TRBD2 (5 bases). The CDR3 sequence is 17 residues long. With 2 bases removed from V and 1 base from J, the gap between germline ends came to 15 bases. The germline gives CDR1 MNHEY, CDR2 SVGEGT. The CDR3 loop reads CASSYRLEGTAKNIQYF. Written as DNA, the CDR3 is TGTGCCAGCAGTTACCGACTCGAGGGTACCGCCAAAAACATTCAGTACTTC.

This clonotype was seen a handful of times. V gene TRBV11-2 combines with J gene TRBJ1-2; tentative D call: TRBD1 (5 bases). V gave up 3 bases and J gave up 8 bases, with 13 bases separating them. The CDR3 sequence is 13 residues long. Germline CDR1 is SGHAT and CDR2 is FQNNGV. The CDR3: CASSFRDGRGYTF. Written as DNA, the CDR3 is TGTGCCAGCAGCTTTAGGGACGGACGAGGCTACACCTTC.

This clonotype occurred a few times. The chain employs TRBV5-1 and TRBJ1-2; weak D call: TRBD1 (6 bases). Looked up from germline, CDR1 is SGHRS and CDR2 is YFSETQ. Trimming removed 0 bases at V and 4 bases at J, with 13 bases between. The CDR3 length is 15 residues. In DNA, the CDR3 is TGCGCCAGCAGCTTGGAAGGGGGAGGGCTCTATGGCTACACCTTC. Translation gives CASSLEGGGLYGYTF.

This chain joins TRBV5-1 and TRBJ1-5; no reliable D call. CDR1 is SGHRS and CDR2 is YFSETQ in the germline V gene. Trimming left V 4 bases short and J 5 bases short, with 16 bases between. The CDR3 loop spans 15 amino acids. The CDR3 spells CASSMEPSLHQPQHF. The CDR3 coding sequence is TGCGCCAGCAGCATGGAACCCTCCCTCCATCAGCCCCAGCATTTT.

This sequence joins TRBV7-8 and TRBJ2-7, with D possibly matching TRBD1 (5 bases). V dropped 0 bases and J dropped 3 bases, with 12 bases sitting between them. Germline lookup yields CDR1 SGHVS and CDR2 FQNEAQ. The CDR3 is 15 amino acids. The CDR3 DNA reads as TGTGCCAGCAGCTTAGCGGGCAGGGCCTACTACGAGCAGTACTTC. Protein sequence: CASSLAGRAYYEQYF.

The gene calls are TRBV12-3 or TRBV12-4 and TRBJ1-5; D gene uncertain. Trimming took off 3 bases at V and 6 bases at J, with 21 bases between the two ends. This CDR3 contains 17 residues. The CDR3 DNA reads as TGTGCCAGCAGTTTCCGCCACAGCACAACTGGTAGTCAGCCCCAGCATTTT. Its protein is CASSFRHSTTGSQPQHF.

This clonotype has a handful of counts. This sequence joins TRBV12-3 or TRBV12-4 and TRBJ2-1; a weak D match, TRBD2 (5 bases). The length of the CDR3 is 16 residues. V gave up 5 bases and J gave up 2 bases, with 16 bases separating them. This chain's CDR3 is CASSGFRDGTYNEQFF. DNA for the CDR3: TGTGCCAGCAGTGGCTTCCGGGATGGAACCTACAATGAGCAGTTCTTC.

Details on this clonotype: Because the CDR3's place on the DNA is in doubt, the DNA is left out and the CDR3 is given as listed by TCRdb. This chain links TRBV9 with TRBJ2-2; the D segment call TRBD2 is taken from the table without a DNA check. From germline, CDR1 is SGDLS and CDR2 YYNGEE. From its first to its last residue, the CDR3 has 17 amino acids. CDR3: CASSVEGRVLRAGELFF.

In its sample, this clonotype was seen a few times. The V call is TRBV4-3, the J call TRBJ2-7; D might be TRBD1 (7 bases). Trimming pared 4 bases from V and 4 bases from J, leaving 17 bases between. This CDR3 comprises 15 residues. Germline V gene sequence: CDR1 LGHNA, CDR2 YSLEER. CDR3 protein: CASSPRETGIYEQYF. CDR3 coding DNA: TGCGCCAGCAGCCCTCGGGAGACAGGGATATACGAGCAGTACTTC.